This entry lists 14 T cell receptor beta chains sequenced from one sample in a study of T cells after yellow fever vaccination. From the 5' RACE reads, TCRdb called clonotypes with MiXCR, one entry per CDR3 protein. The sample lists roughly 120,000 distinct CDR3 sequences; around 7.7% were seen once. Sequenced here: CD4+ T cells sorted from PBMCs, sampled approximately 11 days after the first yellow fever vaccination. Receptors were obtained from a man aged 18 to 30 who received the YFV17D yellow fever vaccine.

This clonotype was found a few times. The gene calls are TRBV4-3 and TRBJ1-5; a weak D match, TRBD1 (5 bases). The CDR3 runs to 15 residues. V was clipped by 0 bases and J by 6 bases, with 12 bases between them. Germline V CDR1 and CDR2: LGHNA, YSLEER. CDR3 sequence: CASSQDWGVGQPQHF. The CDR3 DNA reads TGCGCCAGCAGCCAAGATTGGGGGGTAGGTCAGCCCCAGCATTTT.

This clonotype has at least ten counts. The chain links TRBV7-2 to TRBJ2-2, with D perhaps matching TRBD2 (6 bases). The CDR3 extends over 16 amino acids. Germline CDR1 SGHTA, CDR2 FQGNSA. The V end lost 5 bases, the J end lost 4 bases, and 17 bases lay between the germline ends. CDR3 sequence (DNA): TGTGCCAGCAGCCTGGTTGGAGGGGATTTCACCGGGGAGCTGTTTTTT. This gives the protein CASSLVGGDFTGELFF.

This clonotype was recorded a few times. The gene calls are TRBV19 and TRBJ2-7; 7 positions match TRBD1. The germline gives CDR1 LNHDA, CDR2 SQIVND (reference sequence). This CDR3 spans 17 amino acids. Trimming removed 3 bases from V and 2 bases from J; junction bases left unmatched: 13. CDR3 DNA: TGTGCCAGTAGTATTCCCTCGTTGGGACAGAAAACCTACGAGCAGTACTTC. As protein: CASSIPSLGQKTYEQYF.

By proportion, this clonotype is medium-sized. The rearrangement uses TRBV7-9 and TRBJ2-4, with D tentatively TRBD2 (5 bases). The CDR3 extends over 14 amino acids. From germline, CDR1 is SEHNR and CDR2 FQNEAQ (reference sequence). Trimming took off 2 bases at V and 1 base at J, with 6 bases between the two ends. The CDR3 DNA reads as TGTGCCAGCAGCTTAAGAGGGGCCAAAAACATTCAGTACTTC. Its translation: CASSLRGAKNIQYF. Together with reference TRBV7-9 and TRBJ2-4, the CDR3 gives the full variable domain: DTGVSQNPRHKITKRGQNVTFRCDPISEHNRLYWYRQTLGQGPEFLTYFQNEAQLEKSRLLSDRFSAERPKGSFSTLEIQRTEQGDSAMYLCASSLRGAKNIQYFGAGTRLSVL.

This clonotype came up many times. The rearrangement links TRBV29-1 to TRBJ1-3, with D hard to call. Trimming cost V 4 bases and J 0 bases, with 4 bases left between them. This CDR3 comprises 12 residues. Germline V gene sequence: CDR1 SQVTM, CDR2 ANQGSEA. The CDR3 bases are TGCAGCGTTGCGCCCTCTGGAAACACCATATATTTT. Protein product: CSVAPSGNTIYF.

This clonotype was observed many times. The chain combines TRBV11-2 with TRBJ1-1; 7 bases are shared with TRBD1. The V gene's germline CDR1 is SGHAT and CDR2 FQNNGV. The CDR3 has 13 residues. Germline trimming cut 9 bases from V and 0 bases from J; bases unmatched to any gene: 4. CDR3 loop: CASQQGMNTEAFF. The CDR3 DNA sequence: TGTGCCAGTCAACAGGGGATGAACACTGAAGCTTTCTTT.

This clonotype was found many times. This sequence joins TRBV3-1 and TRBJ2-1, with 8 nucleotides matching TRBD2. The trim removed 1 base at V and 6 bases at J, leaving 5 bases unmatched. Per the germline V gene, CDR1 is LGHDT and CDR2 is YNNKEL (reference sequence). This CDR3 is 15 amino acids long. This CDR3 is CASSQGSGLGNEQFF. CDR3 DNA sequence: TGTGCCAGCAGCCAAGGATCGGGACTAGGCAATGAGCAGTTCTTC.

This clonotype was observed many times. The J gene is TRBJ2-2, the V gene TRBV7-3, with D possibly matching TRBD1 (5 bases). V shed 5 bases and J shed 3 bases, with 19 bases lying between them. There are 17 residues in the CDR3. Germline CDR1 is SGHTA and CDR2 is FQGTGA. In DNA form, the CDR3 reads TGTGCCAGCAGCCCTTCGTGGGGCCAAAGTCACACCGGGGAGCTGTTTTTT. It is translated as CASSPSWGQSHTGELFF.

This clonotype occurred many times. The genes are TRBV7-3 and TRBJ2-1; D possibly corresponds to TRBD2 (6 bases). CDR1 SGHTA and CDR2 FQGTGA come from the germline V gene. The CDR3 extends over 15 amino acids. V shed 1 base and J shed 8 bases, with 15 bases lying between them. The CDR3 spells CASSLKVGGRDEQFF. The CDR3 region has the DNA TGTGCCAGCAGCTTAAAAGTGGGGGGTAGGGATGAGCAGTTCTTC.

This clonotype came up many times. The DNA for the CDR3 is TGTGCCAGCAGCCAAGATCTGCAGGGGAGAAGATACGAGCAGTACTTC. Encoded protein: CASSQDLQGRRYEQYF. The chain carries TRBV4-2 and TRBJ2-7, with TRBD1 as a possible D gene (6 bases). Per germline, CDR1 LGHNA and CDR2 YNFKEQ. The CDR3 length is 16 residues. V lost 0 bases to trimming and J lost 4 bases, with 16 bases between them.

V and J are TRBV10-3 and TRBJ1-1; the match to TRBD1 covers 7 bases. This CDR3 comprises 13 residues. Germline assignment: CDR1 ENHRY and CDR2 SYGVKD. J lost 1 base, V lost 8 bases, and 4 bases had no gene match. This chain's CDR3 is CAIAGQRNTEAFF. CDR3 nucleotide sequence: TGTGCCATCGCGGGACAGAGGAACACTGAAGCTTTCTTT.

In this sample, this clonotype turned up many times. V gene TRBV29-1 combines with J gene TRBJ2-1; 11 bases are shared with TRBD2. J gave up 6 bases and V 5 bases, and 9 bases lay outside the gene matches. Looked up from germline, CDR1 is SQVTM and CDR2 is ANQGSEA. The CDR3 has 15 amino acids. CDR3 DNA: TGCAGCGTTCTACCGGGACTAGCGGCCTCCAATGAGCAGTTCTTC. It codes for CSVLPGLAASNEQFF.

This clonotype was seen repeatedly, ten times or more. The V call is TRBV5-4, the J call TRBJ1-5; D not certain. Trimming took 2 bases from V and 5 from J, leaving 11 bases between them. The CDR3 has 14 residues. The V gene's germline CDR1 is SGHNT and CDR2 YYREEE (reference sequence). The CDR3 nucleotides are TGTGCCAGCAGCTTTAAGGGTTCCGATCAGCCCCAGCATTTT. It is translated as CASSFKGSDQPQHF.

As concerns this clonotype: This may be a read error: a much more frequent sequence differs by one nucleotide. The chain uses TRBV7-2 and TRBJ2-5, with TRBD2 matching over 8 bases. Germline trimming cut 1 base from V and 3 bases from J; bases unmatched to any gene: 7. Germline CDR1 SGHTA, CDR2 FQGNSA. There are 16 residues in the CDR3. CDR3 sequence reads: CASSLGLAWGKETQYF. The CDR3 DNA reads as TGTGCCAGCAGCTTAGGACTAGCGTGGGGGAAAGAGACCCAGTACTTC.